These T cell receptor beta chains were read from a single sample in a study of identical twins. MiXCR, applied by TCRdb to the 5' RACE reads, yields one record per CDR3 protein. Here the sample spans some 500,000 distinct CDR3 sequences, approximately 15% being singletons. These data were likewise used in another study, on yellow fever vaccine responses in identical twins.

Specimen: CD4+ T cells sorted from blood. Source of these receptors: a young woman in good health. The CDR3 runs from the conserved cysteine through the conserved F or W. Fields, in order: D gene, V gene, J gene, clone size, CDR3 protein, CDR3 DNA. A D gene is named only where the DNA matches it firmly. Clone size is given for some rows only: seen once, a few or many times, or a class if the clone is expanded.

.,TRBV10-3,TRBJ2-1,.,CAIGAHPTGDNEQFF,TGTGCCATCGGGGCTCATCCCACGGGTGACAATGAGCAGTTCTTC
TRBD1,TRBV11-3,TRBJ2-3,.,CASSLDRIADTQYF,TGTGCCAGCAGCTTGGACAGGATAGCAGATACGCAGTATTTT
.,TRBV5-5,TRBJ2-3,.,CATDRDSIGADTQYF,TGTGCCACCGACCGGGACTCAATCGGCGCAGATACGCAGTATTTT
TRBD2,TRBV5-1,TRBJ2-1,few,CASSTLTSESNEQFF,TGCGCCAGCAGTACGTTGACTAGCGAAAGCAATGAGCAGTTCTTC
TRBD1,TRBV5-1,TRBJ2-7,many,CASTIRTGLGEQYF,TGCGCCAGCACCATCCGGACAGGGCTGGGCGAGCAGTACTTC
.,TRBV5-1,TRBJ2-3,.,CASSPRLVTDTQYF,TGCGCCAGCAGCCCCCGACTAGTTACAGATACGCAGTATTTT
.,TRBV28,TRBJ1-6,many,CASSLGGDNSPLHF,TGTGCCAGCAGCCTTGGGGGCGATAATTCACCCCTCCACTTT
.,TRBV5-1,TRBJ1-1,many,CASSLEGREKAFF,TGCGCCAGCAGCTTGGAGGGCAGGGAGAAAGCTTTCTTT
.,TRBV12-3/TRBV12-4,TRBJ2-3,.,CASSFPRGGSTDTQYF,TGTGCCAGCAGTTTCCCCAGGGGCGGGAGCACAGATACGCAGTATTTT
.,TRBV28,TRBJ1-2,.,CASSFWAVYGYTF,TGTGCCAGCAGTTTTTGGGCGGTCTATGGCTACACCTTC
TRBD2,TRBV4-2,TRBJ2-4,many,CASSQGTSGVLAKNIQYF,TGTGCCAGCAGCCAAGGGACTAGCGGGGTGCTAGCCAAAAACATTCAGTACTTC
.,TRBV28,TRBJ1-1,few,CASSWGLRGTEAFF,TGTGCCAGCAGTTGGGGCCTCCGAGGGACTGAAGCTTTCTTT
.,TRBV29-1,TRBJ2-3,.,CSVDPQSTDTQYF,TGCAGCGTTGACCCCCAGAGCACAGATACGCAGTATTTT
TRBD1,TRBV10-3,TRBJ2-7,.,CAISGDRGSYEQYF,TGTGCCATCAGTGGGGACAGGGGCTCCTACGAGCAGTACTTC
TRBD1,TRBV12-3/TRBV12-4,TRBJ2-7,few,CASSNGQGMARYEQYF,TGTGCCAGCAGTAACGGACAGGGGATGGCCCGCTACGAGCAGTACTTC
.,TRBV7-9,TRBJ2-7,few,CASSLTTSIRNEQYF,TGTGCCAGCAGCTTAACCACTAGTATCCGGAACGAGCAGTACTTC
.,TRBV19,TRBJ2-7,.,CASSIDAGISYEQYF,TGTGCCAGTAGTATTGATGCAGGCATCTCCTACGAGCAGTACTTC
TRBD2,TRBV4-2,TRBJ2-7,.,CASSQGSGRAGEQYF,TGTGCCAGCAGCCAAGGCAGCGGGAGGGCTGGCGAGCAGTACTTC
TRBD2,TRBV5-1,TRBJ2-1,many,CASRSGTSTNEQFF,TGCGCCAGCAGATCCGGGACTAGCACGAATGAGCAGTTCTTC
.,TRBV10-3,TRBJ2-2,few,CAIRDGLLNTGELFF,TGTGCCATCCGGGACGGTCTCTTGAACACCGGGGAGCTGTTTTTT
TRBD1,TRBV6-1,TRBJ2-4,few,CASTDGTGNIQYF,TGTGCCAGCACCGACGGGACAGGTAACATTCAGTACTTC
.,TRBV7-9,TRBJ2-1,few,CASSLLSGRDEQFF,TGTGCCAGCAGCTTATTATCCGGGCGCGATGAGCAGTTCTTC
TRBD1,TRBV7-8,TRBJ2-3,many,CASSPMGQIRDTQYF,TGTGCCAGCAGCCCCATGGGACAGATCAGAGATACGCAGTATTTT
.,TRBV29-1,TRBJ2-5,few,CSALDSIQETQYF,TGCAGCGCTCTGGACAGTATCCAAGAGACCCAGTACTTC
TRBD1,TRBV11-2,TRBJ2-7,.,CASSLSRDRGDEQYF,TGTGCCAGCAGCTTATCTCGGGACAGGGGTGACGAGCAGTACTTC
TRBD1,TRBV9,TRBJ2-2,few,CASSVVGTGVTGELFF,TGTGCCAGCAGCGTAGTCGGGACAGGGGTTACCGGGGAGCTGTTTTTT
.,TRBV3-1,TRBJ1-1,.,CASSQAPAGWNTEAFF,TGTGCCAGCAGCCAAGCCCCGGCAGGGTGGAACACTGAAGCTTTCTTT
.,TRBV25-1,TRBJ2-5,few,CASSEWETQYF,TGTGCCAGCAGTGAATGGGAGACCCAGTACTTC
.,TRBV5-5,TRBJ2-7,.,CASSLEEGPSSYEQYF,TGTGCCAGCAGCTTGGAGGAGGGTCCCAGCTCCTACGAGCAGTACTTC
.,TRBV27,TRBJ2-7,.,CASMSLAGRHEQYF,TGTGCCAGCATGTCCTTGGCGGGAAGACACGAGCAGTACTTC
TRBD2,TRBV9,TRBJ2-1,few,CASSVNLAGGYNEQFF,TGTGCCAGCAGCGTGAATTTAGCGGGGGGGTACAATGAGCAGTTCTTC
.,TRBV4-3,TRBJ2-1,.,CASSQLAYNEQFF,TGCGCCAGCAGTCAACTAGCTTACAATGAGCAGTTCTTC
TRBD2,TRBV20-1,TRBJ2-7,many,CSARIVLGGLTYEQYF,TGCAGTGCTAGAATTGTGTTGGGGGGGTTAACCTACGAGCAGTACTTC
TRBD1,TRBV20-1,TRBJ2-3,.,CRRDRGTDTQYF,TGCAGGCGGGACAGGGGCACAGATACGCAGTATTTT
.,TRBV7-9,TRBJ1-5,.,CASSLVTGTQSNQPQHF,TGTGCCAGCAGCTTAGTGACCGGGACACAAAGCAATCAGCCCCAGCATTTT
TRBD1,TRBV6-5,TRBJ1-2,many,CASSYVRTGGNYGYTF,TGTGCCAGCAGTTACGTGCGGACAGGCGGCAACTATGGCTACACCTTC
.,TRBV6-1,TRBJ2-1,.,CASSRGDQNYNEQFF,TGTGCCAGCTCTAGAGGGGACCAAAACTACAATGAGCAGTTCTTC
.,TRBV5-1,TRBJ2-5,few,CASSSQGQETQYF,TGCGCCAGCAGCTCCCAGGGACAAGAGACCCAGTACTTC
.,TRBV24-1,TRBJ2-1,.,CATSDAGTPYNEQFF,TGTGCCACCAGTGACGCGGGGACTCCCTACAATGAGCAGTTCTTC
TRBD1,TRBV7-6,TRBJ1-1,.,CASSLIQGVVGTEAFF,TGTGCCAGCAGCTTAATACAGGGGGTTGTGGGCACTGAAGCTTTCTTT
.,TRBV15,TRBJ1-5,many,CATSRVSGNQPQHF,TGTGCCACCAGCAGAGTTTCTGGGAATCAGCCCCAGCATTTT
.,TRBV5-1,TRBJ2-1,few,CASSLVGGFNEQFF,TGCGCCAGCAGCTTGGTCGGGGGTTTCAATGAGCAGTTCTTC
.,TRBV6-5,TRBJ1-1,.,CASSDSTGGDTEAFF,TGTGCCAGCAGTGACTCGACAGGAGGGGACACTGAAGCTTTCTTT